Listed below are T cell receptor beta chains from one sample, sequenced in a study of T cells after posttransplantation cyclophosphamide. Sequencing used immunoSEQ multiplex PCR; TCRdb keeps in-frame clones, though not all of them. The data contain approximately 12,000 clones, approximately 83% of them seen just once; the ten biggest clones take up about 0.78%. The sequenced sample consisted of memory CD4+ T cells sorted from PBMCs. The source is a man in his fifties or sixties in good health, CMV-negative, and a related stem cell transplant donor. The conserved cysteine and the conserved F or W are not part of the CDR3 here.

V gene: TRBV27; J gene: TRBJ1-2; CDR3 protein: ASNLGGGYT
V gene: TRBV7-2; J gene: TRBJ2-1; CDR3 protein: ASSVEQGAINEQF
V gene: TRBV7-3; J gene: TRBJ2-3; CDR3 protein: ASSSGTSDTQY
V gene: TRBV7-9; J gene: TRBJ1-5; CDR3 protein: ASSLGVGASNQPQH
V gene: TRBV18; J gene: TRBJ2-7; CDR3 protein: ASSPPNIGGFHEQY
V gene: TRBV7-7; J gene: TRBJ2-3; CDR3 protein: ASSPGQGRNTQY
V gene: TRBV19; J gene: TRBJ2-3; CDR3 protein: ASTGGRGGNTQY
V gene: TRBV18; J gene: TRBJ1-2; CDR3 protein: ASSPDVTGSYGYT
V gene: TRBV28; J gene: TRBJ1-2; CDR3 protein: ASSLITSGPEGYT
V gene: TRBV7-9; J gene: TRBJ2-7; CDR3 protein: ASSFGVWNEQY
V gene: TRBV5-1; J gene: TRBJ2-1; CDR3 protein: ASSVQAGNEQF
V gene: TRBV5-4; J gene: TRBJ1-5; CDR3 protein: ASSWGGGGSNQPQH
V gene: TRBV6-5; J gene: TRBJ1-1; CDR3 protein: ASSWTGPFNTEAF
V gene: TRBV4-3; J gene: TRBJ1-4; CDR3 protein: ASSQDTRGNEKLF
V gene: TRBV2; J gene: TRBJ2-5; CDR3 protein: ASKELQETQY
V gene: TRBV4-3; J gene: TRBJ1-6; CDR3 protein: ASSQDAGLRESYNSPLH
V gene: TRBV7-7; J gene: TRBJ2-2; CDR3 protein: ASSSDTYTGELF
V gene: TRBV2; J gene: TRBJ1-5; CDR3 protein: ASSELPGQRNQPQH
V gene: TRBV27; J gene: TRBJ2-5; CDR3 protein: ASSPAGAGEETQY
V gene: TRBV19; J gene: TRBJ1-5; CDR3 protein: ASSDSGTNNQPQH
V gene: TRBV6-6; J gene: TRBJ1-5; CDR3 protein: ASVHRVSSNQPQH
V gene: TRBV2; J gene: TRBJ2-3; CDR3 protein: ASSEDPSSTDTQY
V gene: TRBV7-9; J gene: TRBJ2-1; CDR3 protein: ASSLILGNNEQF
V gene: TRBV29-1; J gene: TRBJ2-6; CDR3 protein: SVGGPGSGANVLT
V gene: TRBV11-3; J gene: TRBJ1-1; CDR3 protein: ASSSIQGKGEAF
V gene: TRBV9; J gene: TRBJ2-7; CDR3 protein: ASSVGGRAAGEQY
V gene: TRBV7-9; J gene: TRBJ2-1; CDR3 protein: ASSSPPRLAGVKNEQF
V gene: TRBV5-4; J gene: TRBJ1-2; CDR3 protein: ASSNGQGAGKSGYT
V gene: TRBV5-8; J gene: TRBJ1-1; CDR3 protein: ASSLGQVDTEAF
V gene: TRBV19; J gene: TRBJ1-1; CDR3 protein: ASKGGPNMNTEAF
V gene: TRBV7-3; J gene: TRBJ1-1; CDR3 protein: ASSFFPGTEAF
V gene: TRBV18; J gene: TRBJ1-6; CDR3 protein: ASSPFEGSYNSPLH
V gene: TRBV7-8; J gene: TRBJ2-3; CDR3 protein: ASSLALAGGPTDTQY
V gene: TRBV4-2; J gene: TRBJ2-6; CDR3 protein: ASSQETSDGANVLT
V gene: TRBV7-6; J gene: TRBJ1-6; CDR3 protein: ASSLSDRNYNSPLH
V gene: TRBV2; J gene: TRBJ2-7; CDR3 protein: ASSPGAREVYEQY
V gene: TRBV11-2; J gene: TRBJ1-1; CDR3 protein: ASSADRGTEAF
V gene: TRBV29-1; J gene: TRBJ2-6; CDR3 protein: SVASGAGANVLT
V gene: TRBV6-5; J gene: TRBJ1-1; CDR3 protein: ASSYSTRGNTEAF
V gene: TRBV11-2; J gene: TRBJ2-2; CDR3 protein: ASSPSGTGELF
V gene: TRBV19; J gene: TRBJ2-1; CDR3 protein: ASGPAHNEQF
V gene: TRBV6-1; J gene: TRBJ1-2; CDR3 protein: ASSAGQGAGGYT
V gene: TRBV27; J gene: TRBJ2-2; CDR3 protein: ASSFLASGELF
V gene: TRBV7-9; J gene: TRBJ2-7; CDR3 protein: ASSSVWEGTYEQY
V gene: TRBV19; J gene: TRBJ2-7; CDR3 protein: ASSLYGEQY
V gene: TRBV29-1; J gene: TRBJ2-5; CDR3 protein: SARQIQTQY
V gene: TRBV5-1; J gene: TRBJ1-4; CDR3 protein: ASRRDGGNEKLF
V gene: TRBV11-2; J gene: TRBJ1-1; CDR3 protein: ASSTRGGNTEAF
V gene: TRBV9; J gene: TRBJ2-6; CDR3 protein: ASSVAGSGANVLT
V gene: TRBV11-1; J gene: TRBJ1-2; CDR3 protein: ASSLEVAYGYT
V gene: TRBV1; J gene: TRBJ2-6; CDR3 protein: TSSRTGVGANVLT
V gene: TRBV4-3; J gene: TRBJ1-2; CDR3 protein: ASSPRDRDNYGYT
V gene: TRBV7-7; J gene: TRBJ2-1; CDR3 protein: ASSFEQGAYEQF